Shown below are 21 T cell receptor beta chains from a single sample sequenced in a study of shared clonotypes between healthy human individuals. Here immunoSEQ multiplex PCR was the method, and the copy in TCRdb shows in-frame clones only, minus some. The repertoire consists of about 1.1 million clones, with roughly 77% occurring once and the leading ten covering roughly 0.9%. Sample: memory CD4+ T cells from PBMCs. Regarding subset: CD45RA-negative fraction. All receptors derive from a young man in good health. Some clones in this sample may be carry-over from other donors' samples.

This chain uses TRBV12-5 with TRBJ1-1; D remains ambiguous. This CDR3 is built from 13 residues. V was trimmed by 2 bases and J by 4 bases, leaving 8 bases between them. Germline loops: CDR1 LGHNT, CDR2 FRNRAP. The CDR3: CASGLSISTEAFF. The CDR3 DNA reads TGTGCTAGTGGTTTGTCCATCAGCACTGAAGCTTTCTTT.

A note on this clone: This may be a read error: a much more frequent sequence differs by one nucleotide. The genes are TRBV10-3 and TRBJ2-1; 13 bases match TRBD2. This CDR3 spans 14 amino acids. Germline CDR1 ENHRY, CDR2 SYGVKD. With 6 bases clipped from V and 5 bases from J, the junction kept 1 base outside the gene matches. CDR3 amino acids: CAIRGLAGNNEQFF. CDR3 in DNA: TGTGCCATCAGGGGACTAGCGGGAAACAATGAGCAGTTCTTC.

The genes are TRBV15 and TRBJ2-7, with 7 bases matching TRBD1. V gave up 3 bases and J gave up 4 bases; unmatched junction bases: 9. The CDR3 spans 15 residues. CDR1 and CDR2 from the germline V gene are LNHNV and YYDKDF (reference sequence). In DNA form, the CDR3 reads TGTGCCACCAGCAGCGACAGGGTTTTTGGGTACGAGCAGTACTTC. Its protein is CATSSDRVFGYEQYF.

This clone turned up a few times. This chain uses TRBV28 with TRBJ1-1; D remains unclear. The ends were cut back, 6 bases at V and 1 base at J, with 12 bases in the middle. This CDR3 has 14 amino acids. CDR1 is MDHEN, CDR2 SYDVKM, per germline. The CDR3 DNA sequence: TGTGCCAGCAGCACGGCGGCAGGGAACACTGAAGCTTTCTTT. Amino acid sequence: CASSTAAGNTEAFF. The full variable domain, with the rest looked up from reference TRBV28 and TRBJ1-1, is DVKVTQSSRYLVKRTGEKVFLECVQDMDHENMFWYRQDPGLGLRLIYFSYDVKMKEKGDIPEGYSVSREKKERFSLILESASTNQTSMYLCASSTAAGNTEAFFGQGTRLTVV.

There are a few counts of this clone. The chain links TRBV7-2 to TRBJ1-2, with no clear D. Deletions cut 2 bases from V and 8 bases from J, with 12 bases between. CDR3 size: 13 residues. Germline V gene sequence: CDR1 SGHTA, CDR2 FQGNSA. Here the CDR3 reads CASSLFRERGYTF. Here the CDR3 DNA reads TGTGCCAGCAGCTTATTCCGGGAAAGGGGCTACACCTTC. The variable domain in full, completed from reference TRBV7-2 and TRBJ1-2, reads GAGVSQSPSNKVTEKGKDVELRCDPISGHTALYWYRQSLGQGLEFLIYFQGNSAPDKSGLPSDRFSAERTGGSVSTLTIQRTQQEDSAVYLCASSLFRERGYTFGSGTRLTVV.

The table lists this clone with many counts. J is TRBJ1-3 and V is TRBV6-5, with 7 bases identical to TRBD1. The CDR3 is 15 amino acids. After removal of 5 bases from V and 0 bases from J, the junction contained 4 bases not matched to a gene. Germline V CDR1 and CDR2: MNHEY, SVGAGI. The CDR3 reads CASSPQGHSGNTIYF. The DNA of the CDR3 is TGTGCCAGCAGTCCACAGGGGCACTCTGGAAACACCATATATTTT.

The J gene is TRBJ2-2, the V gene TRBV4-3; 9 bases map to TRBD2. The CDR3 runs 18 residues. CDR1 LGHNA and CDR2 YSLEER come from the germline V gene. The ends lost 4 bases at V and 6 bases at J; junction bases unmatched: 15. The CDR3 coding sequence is TGCGCCAGCAGCCGGATCCAAGGGCGGGAGGGCCGGTCCGGGGAGCTGTTTTTT. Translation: CASSRIQGREGRSGELFF.

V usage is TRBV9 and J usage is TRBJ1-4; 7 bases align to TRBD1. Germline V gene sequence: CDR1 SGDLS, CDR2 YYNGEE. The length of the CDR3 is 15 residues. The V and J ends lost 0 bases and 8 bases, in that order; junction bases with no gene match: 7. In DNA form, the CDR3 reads TGTGCCAGCAGCGTAGATCAGGGGGTTAGGGAAAAACTGTTTTTT. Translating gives CASSVDQGVREKLFF. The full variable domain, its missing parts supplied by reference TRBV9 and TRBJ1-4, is DSGVTQTPKHLITATGQRVTLRCSPRSGDLSVYWYQQSLDQGLQFLIQYYNGEERAKGNILERFSAQQFPDLHSELNLSSLELGDSALYFCASSVDQGVREKLFFGSGTQLSVL.

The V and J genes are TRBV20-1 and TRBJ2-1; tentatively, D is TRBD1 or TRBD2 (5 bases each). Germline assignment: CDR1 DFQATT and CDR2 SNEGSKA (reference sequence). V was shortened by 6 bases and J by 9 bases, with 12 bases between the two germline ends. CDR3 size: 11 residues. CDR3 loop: CSAPSGREQFF. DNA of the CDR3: TGCAGTGCCCCGTCGGGGCGTGAGCAGTTCTTC.

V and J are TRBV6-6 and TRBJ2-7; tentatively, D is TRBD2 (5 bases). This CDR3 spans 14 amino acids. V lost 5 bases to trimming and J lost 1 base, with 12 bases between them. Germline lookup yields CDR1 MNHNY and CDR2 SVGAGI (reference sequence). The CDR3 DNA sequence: TGTGCCAGCAGTCCGGCGGGCAGGTCCTACGAGCAGTACTTC. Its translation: CASSPAGRSYEQYF.

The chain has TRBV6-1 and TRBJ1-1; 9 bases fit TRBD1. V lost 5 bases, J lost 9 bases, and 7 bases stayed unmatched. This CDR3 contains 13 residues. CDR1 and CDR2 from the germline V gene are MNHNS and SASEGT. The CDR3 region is CASSWDRAGKAFF. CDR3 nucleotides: TGTGCCAGCAGTTGGGACAGGGCTGGTAAAGCTTTCTTT.

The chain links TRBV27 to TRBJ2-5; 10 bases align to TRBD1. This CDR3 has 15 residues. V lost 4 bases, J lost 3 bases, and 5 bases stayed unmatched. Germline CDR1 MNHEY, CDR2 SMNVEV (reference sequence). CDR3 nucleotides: TGTGCCAGCAGTTCAGCCGGGACAGGGGAAGAGACCCAGTACTTC. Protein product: CASSSAGTGEETQYF.

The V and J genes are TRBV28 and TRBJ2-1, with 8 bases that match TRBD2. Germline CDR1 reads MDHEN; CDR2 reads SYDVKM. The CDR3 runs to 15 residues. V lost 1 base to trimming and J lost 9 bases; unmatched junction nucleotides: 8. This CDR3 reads CASSLLGLGKGEQFF. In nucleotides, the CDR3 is TGTGCCAGCAGTTTATTGGGACTAGGTAAGGGTGAGCAGTTCTTC.

The CDR3 bases are TGTGCCAGCAGCTTTCTGGGTGGGGGTAACACTGAAGCTTTCTTT. It encodes CASSFLGGGNTEAFF. The chain recombines TRBV7-8 with TRBJ1-1, with a possible D match to TRBD1 (5 bases). In germline, CDR1 is SGHVS, CDR2 FQNEAQ. Between the trimmed V and J ends, which lost 3 bases and 2 bases, there was a span of 13 bases. The CDR3 loop spans 15 amino acids.

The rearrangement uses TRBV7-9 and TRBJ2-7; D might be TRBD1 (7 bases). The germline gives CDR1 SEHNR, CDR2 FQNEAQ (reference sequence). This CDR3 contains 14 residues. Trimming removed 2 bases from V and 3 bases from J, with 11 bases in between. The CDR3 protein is CASSLQGGRYEQYF. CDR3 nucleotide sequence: TGTGCCAGCAGCTTACAGGGGGGACGCTACGAGCAGTACTTC.

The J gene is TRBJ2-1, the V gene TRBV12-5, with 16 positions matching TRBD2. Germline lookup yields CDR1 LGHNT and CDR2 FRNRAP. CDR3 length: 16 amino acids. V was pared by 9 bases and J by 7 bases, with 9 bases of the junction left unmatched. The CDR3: CASSGTSGREWNEQFF. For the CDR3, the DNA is TGTGCTAGCTCCGGGACTAGCGGGAGGGAGTGGAATGAGCAGTTCTTC. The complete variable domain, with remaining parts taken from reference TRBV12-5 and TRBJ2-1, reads DARVTQTPRHKVTEMGQEVTMRCQPILGHNTVFWYRQTMMQGLELLAYFRNRAPLDDSGMPKDRFSAEMPDATLATLKIQPSEPRDSAVYFCASSGTSGREWNEQFFGPGTRLTVL.

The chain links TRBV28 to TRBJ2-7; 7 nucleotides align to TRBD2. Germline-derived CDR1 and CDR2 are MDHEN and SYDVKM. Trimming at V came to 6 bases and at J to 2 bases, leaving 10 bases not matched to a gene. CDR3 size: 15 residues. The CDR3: CASSPWSGGTYEQYF. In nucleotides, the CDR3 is TGTGCCAGCAGCCCATGGTCCGGGGGGACCTACGAGCAGTACTTC.

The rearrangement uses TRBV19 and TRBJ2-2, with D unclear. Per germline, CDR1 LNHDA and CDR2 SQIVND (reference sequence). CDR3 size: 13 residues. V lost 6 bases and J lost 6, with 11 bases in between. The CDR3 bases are TGTGCCAGTAGAGGCCCTGGGCCCGGGGAGCTGTTTTTT. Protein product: CASRGPGPGELFF.

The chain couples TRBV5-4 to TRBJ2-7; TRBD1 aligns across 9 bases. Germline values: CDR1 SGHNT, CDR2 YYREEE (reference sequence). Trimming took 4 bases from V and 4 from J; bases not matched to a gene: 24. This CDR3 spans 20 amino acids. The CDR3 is CASSQMVGTGPIYWTYEQYF. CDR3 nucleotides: TGTGCCAGCAGCCAGATGGTGGGGACAGGGCCTATCTATTGGACATACGAGCAGTACTTC. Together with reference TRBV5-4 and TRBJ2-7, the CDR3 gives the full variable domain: ETGVTQSPTHLIKTRGQQVTLRCSSQSGHNTVSWYQQALGQGPQFIFQYYREEENGRGNFPPRFSGLQFPNYSSELNVNALELDDSALYLCASSQMVGTGPIYWTYEQYFGPGTRLTVT.

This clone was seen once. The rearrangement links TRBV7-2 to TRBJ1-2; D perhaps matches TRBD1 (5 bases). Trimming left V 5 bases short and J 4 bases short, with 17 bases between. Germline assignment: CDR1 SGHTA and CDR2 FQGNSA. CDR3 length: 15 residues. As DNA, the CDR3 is TGTGCCAGCAGCCATCAAGTGGGGCAGATCTATGGCTACACCTTC. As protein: CASSHQVGQIYGYTF.

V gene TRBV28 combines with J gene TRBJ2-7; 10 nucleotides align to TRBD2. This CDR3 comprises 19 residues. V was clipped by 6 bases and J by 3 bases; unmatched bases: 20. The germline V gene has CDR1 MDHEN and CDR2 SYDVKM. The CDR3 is CASRGKQGTLAGVIYEQYF. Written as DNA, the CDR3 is TGTGCCAGCAGAGGGAAACAGGGCACGCTAGCGGGAGTAATCTACGAGCAGTACTTC.